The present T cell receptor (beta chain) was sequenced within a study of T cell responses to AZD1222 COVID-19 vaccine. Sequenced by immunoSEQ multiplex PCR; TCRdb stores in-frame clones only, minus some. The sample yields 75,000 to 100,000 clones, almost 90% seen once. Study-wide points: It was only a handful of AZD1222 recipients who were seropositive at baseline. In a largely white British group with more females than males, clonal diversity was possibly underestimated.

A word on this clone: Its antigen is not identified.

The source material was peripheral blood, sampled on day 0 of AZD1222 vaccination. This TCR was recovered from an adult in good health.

CDR3 DNA sequence: TGTGCCAGTAGTATTGAACCCCTGGGAGGGAATGAGCAGTTCTTC. Translation: CASSIEPLGGNEQFF. This chain joins TRBV19 and TRBJ2-1, with TRBD2 matching 7 bases. In germline, CDR1 is LNHDA, CDR2 SQIVND (reference sequence). V lost 3 bases to trimming and J lost 7 bases; unmatched junction nucleotides: 9. This CDR3 spans 15 amino acids.